A single sample gave rise to the 21 T cell receptor beta chains below, sequenced in a study of blood T cells in healthy people across ages (dated by TCRdb to between 2014 and 2016). Libraries came from 5' RACE. Sequenced using an Illumina HiSeq 2500. A second PCR of about 6 to 11 cycles was run with a J-beta primer mix and a sample-barcoded 5' primer. TCRdb trimmed public reads at Q25 via fastp, called clones via MiXCR and kept in-frame beta chains. One record per CDR3 amino acid sequence lists the most common genes and DNA. The table for this sample lists approximately 900,000 distinct CDR3 sequences; 25% to 30% of them were counted only once. Approximately 10% of the sample comes from the top ten. The same data also contributed to another study, on T cells of mothers and their children.

The sample consisted of blood. These receptors originate from a woman aged 40 to 50 in good health.

This clonotype was detected a few times. The CDR3 is CASSPFPGGLLEELFF. In DNA, the CDR3 is TGTGCCAGCAGCCCTTTTCCCGGGGGTTTATTGGAGGAGCTGTTTTTT. This chain joins TRBV7-3 and TRBJ2-2; a weak D match, TRBD2 (6 bases). From germline, CDR1 is SGHTA and CDR2 FQGTGA. The CDR3 runs 16 residues. V shed 5 bases and J shed 10 bases, with 23 bases lying between them.

This clonotype appeared a few times. Its ends do not fully match the called genes, so a read error is possible. V gene TRBV6-5 combines with J gene TRBJ2-3, with 12 nucleotides matching TRBD1. Germline lookup yields CDR1 MNHEY and CDR2 SVGAGI. This CDR3 has 15 residues. CDR3 nucleotides: TGTGCCGGCAGTTCCGGGACAGGGGGCGCAGATACGCAGTATTTT. Amino acids: CAGSSGTGGADTQYF.

This clonotype was observed a few times. The V gene is TRBV9, the J gene TRBJ2-7, with a possible D match to TRBD2 (6 bases). The CDR3 spans 14 residues. V was clipped by 3 bases and J by 2 bases, with 12 bases between them. Germline V gene lookup returns CDR1 SGDLS and CDR2 YYNGEE. As DNA, the CDR3 is TGTGCCAGCAGCGGCTATGGCGGGGCCTACGAGCAGTACTTC. Its protein is CASSGYGGAYEQYF.

CDR3 in DNA: TGTGCCAGCAGTTCACATACCGGGACAGGGAGCGATGGCTACACCTTC. Its protein product is CASSSHTGTGSDGYTF. The chain is built from TRBV6-6 and TRBJ1-2; 9 bases line up with TRBD1. This CDR3 has 16 residues. Germline CDR1 reads MNHNY; CDR2 reads SVGAGI (reference sequence). V trimming: 4 bases; J trimming: 6 bases; junction bases outside the gene matches: 12.

This clonotype was counted at least ten times. The chain has TRBV12-3 or TRBV12-4 and TRBJ1-2; no clear D gene. Trimming cost V 1 base and J 4 bases, with 10 bases left between them. The CDR3 has 14 amino acids. CDR3 in DNA: TGTGCCAGCAGTTTAGGACGGAGGATCTATGGCTACACCTTC. It specifies CASSLGRRIYGYTF.

V is TRBV5-1 and J is TRBJ1-1, with D perhaps matching TRBD1 (5 bases). Per germline, CDR1 SGHRS and CDR2 YFSETQ. V lost 0 bases and J 4 bases, leaving 10 bases between the germline ends. This CDR3 region has 14 residues. The CDR3 DNA sequence: TGCGCCAGCAGCTTGGAGGGGCGGAGCACTGAAGCTTTCTTT. Its protein product is CASSLEGRSTEAFF.

This clonotype was observed a few times. V and J are TRBV12-3 or TRBV12-4 and TRBJ2-7; D is possibly TRBD2 (6 bases). The CDR3 runs 15 residues. The V gene lost 5 bases and the J gene lost 3 bases, with 17 bases spanning the gap. The CDR3 protein is CASSGSSGLSYEQYF. The CDR3, as DNA: TGTGCCAGCAGTGGAAGCTCGGGACTTAGCTACGAGCAGTACTTC.

The V gene is TRBV9, the J gene TRBJ1-2; 7 nucleotides line up with TRBD1. CDR1 SGDLS and CDR2 YYNGEE come from the germline V gene. With 5 bases clipped from V and 8 bases from J, the junction kept 18 bases outside the gene matches. The CDR3 consists of 16 residues. As DNA, the CDR3 is TGTGCCAGCAGTCCGCCTGACGACAGGGTTAAAAGGGGCTACACCTTC. Translated, it gives CASSPPDDRVKRGYTF.

The rearrangement links TRBV4-3 to TRBJ1-1, with D possibly being TRBD1 (5 bases). Deletions cut 0 bases from V and 3 bases from J, with 11 bases between. The germline V gene encodes CDR1 LGHNA and CDR2 YSLEER. This CDR3 is 15 amino acids long. The CDR3, as DNA: TGCGCCAGCAGCCAAGATGAGGGGTATCACACTGAAGCTTTCTTT. Protein: CASSQDEGYHTEAFF.

The chain uses TRBV28 and TRBJ1-4; 8 bases are shared with TRBD1. V trimming: 5 bases; J trimming: 7 bases; junction bases outside the gene matches: 9. Germline V gives CDR1 MDHEN, CDR2 SYDVKM. The CDR3 extends over 15 amino acids. The CDR3 reads CASSPPTGGSEKLFF. CDR3 nucleotide sequence: TGTGCCAGCAGTCCCCCAACAGGGGGGAGTGAAAAACTGTTTTTT.

Concerning this clonotype itself: At one of its ends the junction is not consistent with the germline gene, which may arise from a read error. This sequence joins TRBV7-4 and TRBJ2-7; the D is unclear. CDR1 and CDR2 (germline): SGHVT, SQSDAQ. This CDR3 spans 13 amino acids. The CDR3 nucleotides are TGTGCCAGCAGCTTGCAATGGGGTTCGAAGAGAGACTTC. As protein: CASSLQWGSKRDF. Complete variable domain (other parts from reference TRBV7-4 and TRBJ2-7): GAGVSQSPRYKVAKRGRDVALRCDSISGHVTLYWYRQTLGQGSEVLTYSQSDAQRDKSGRPSGRFSAERPERSVSTLKIQRTEQGDSAVYLCASSLQWGSKRDFGPGTRLTVT.

The chain recombines TRBV4-2 with TRBJ1-2; the D gene is possibly TRBD1 (5 bases). V was pared by 0 bases and J by 4 bases, with 15 bases between. This CDR3 has 16 amino acids. Looked up from germline, CDR1 is LGHNA and CDR2 is YNFKEQ. CDR3 sequence (DNA): TGTGCCAGCAGCCAAGATATGGGGCAGAGATTCTATGGCTACACCTTC. This codes for CASSQDMGQRFYGYTF.

This clonotype was seen at least ten times. This sequence joins TRBV12-3 or TRBV12-4 and TRBJ2-1; TRBD1 matches at 10 bases. The CDR3 sequence is 16 residues long. The ends lost 5 bases at V and 8 bases at J; junction bases unmatched: 12. The CDR3 nucleotides are TGTGCCAGCAGTGTTCCGGGACAGGGGCTGGTCGATGAGCAGTTCTTC. Encoded protein: CASSVPGQGLVDEQFF.

This clonotype showed up many times. The gene calls are TRBV20-1 and TRBJ2-4; a weak D match, TRBD2 (6 bases). The germline V and J ends were trimmed by 3 bases and 6 bases, with 15 bases remaining between them. The CDR3 loop spans 14 amino acids. CDR1 DFQATT and CDR2 SNEGSKA come from the germline V gene (reference sequence). The CDR3 is CSASSSGTLNIQYF. The CDR3 nucleotides read TGCAGTGCTAGTTCATCGGGGACTTTAAACATTCAGTACTTC.

The chain links TRBV14 to TRBJ2-7; 12 bases are a match to TRBD2. Germline CDR1 SGHDN, CDR2 FVKESK. The J segment lost 3 bases and the V segment lost 3 bases, leaving 3 bases of the junction unmatched. The CDR3 totals 15 residues. In DNA, the CDR3 is TGTGCCAGCAGCCAGGCTAGCGGGGGGGTCTACGAGCAGTACTTC. Encoded protein: CASSQASGGVYEQYF. Variable domain in full (rest from reference TRBV14 and TRBJ2-7): EAGVTQFPSHSVIEKGQTVTLRCDPISGHDNLYWYRRVMGKEIKFLLHFVKESKQDESGMPNNRFLAERTGGTYSTLKVQPAELEDSGVYFCASSQASGGVYEQYFGPGTRLTVT.

This clonotype turned up a few times. The V call is TRBV20-1, the J call TRBJ2-7; possibly TRBD1 for D (6 bases). Trimming cost V 0 bases and J 3 bases, with 12 bases left between them. The CDR3 sequence is 14 residues long. Germline V gives CDR1 DFQATT, CDR2 SNEGSKA (reference sequence). CDR3 amino acids: CSARDPAGVYEQYF. CDR3 DNA: TGCAGTGCTAGAGATCCGGCAGGGGTCTACGAGCAGTACTTC.

This clonotype was observed a handful of times. The V gene is TRBV12-3 or TRBV12-4, the J gene TRBJ1-4, with TRBD1 as a possible D gene (6 bases). CDR3 length: 15 amino acids. V was shortened by 4 bases and J by 10 bases, with 19 bases between the two germline ends. CDR3 coding DNA: TGTGCCAGCAGTTCCTACAGGGAGAAGATCGGAAAACTGTTTTTT. This encodes CASSSYREKIGKLFF.

The chain combines TRBV20-1 with TRBJ1-4; 7 nucleotides match TRBD1. Germline lookup yields CDR1 DFQATT and CDR2 SNEGSKA (reference sequence). Trimming removed 0 bases from V and 8 bases from J; junction bases left unmatched: 6. CDR3 length equals 14 residues. CDR3 in DNA: TGCAGTGCTAGAGATCCAGGGGGATCCGAAAAACTGTTTTTT. It encodes CSARDPGGSEKLFF.

This clonotype was recorded many times. The rearrangement links TRBV18 to TRBJ2-1; no definite D call. This CDR3 is built from 16 residues. CDR1 is KGHSH, CDR2 LQKENI, per germline. Trimming shortened V by 6 bases and J by 4 bases, and 19 bases separated the two germline ends. The CDR3 DNA is TGTGCCAGCTCCATAAGGCAGATTACCGCTTACAATGAGCAGTTCTTC. It is translated as CASSIRQITAYNEQFF.

V gene TRBV7-2 combines with J gene TRBJ2-7, with 10 bases lining up with TRBD1. Trimming removed 5 bases from V and 5 bases from J; junction bases left unmatched: 12. This CDR3 region has 16 residues. Germline V lookup: CDR1 SGHTA, CDR2 FQGNSA. In DNA, the CDR3 is TGTGCCAGCAGCGTCGAGACAGGGGGCGCAGGGAACGAGCAGTACTTC. Protein: CASSVETGGAGNEQYF.

This clonotype was found many times. This chain connects TRBV10-3 to TRBJ2-5; TRBD2 matches at 7 bases. J gave up 2 bases and V 10 bases, and 4 bases lay outside the gene matches. CDR1 and CDR2 from the germline V gene are ENHRY and SYGVKD. CDR3 length: 12 amino acids. The CDR3 protein is CATQGLQETQYF. CDR3 nucleotide sequence: TGTGCCACCCAGGGACTACAAGAGACCCAGTACTTC.